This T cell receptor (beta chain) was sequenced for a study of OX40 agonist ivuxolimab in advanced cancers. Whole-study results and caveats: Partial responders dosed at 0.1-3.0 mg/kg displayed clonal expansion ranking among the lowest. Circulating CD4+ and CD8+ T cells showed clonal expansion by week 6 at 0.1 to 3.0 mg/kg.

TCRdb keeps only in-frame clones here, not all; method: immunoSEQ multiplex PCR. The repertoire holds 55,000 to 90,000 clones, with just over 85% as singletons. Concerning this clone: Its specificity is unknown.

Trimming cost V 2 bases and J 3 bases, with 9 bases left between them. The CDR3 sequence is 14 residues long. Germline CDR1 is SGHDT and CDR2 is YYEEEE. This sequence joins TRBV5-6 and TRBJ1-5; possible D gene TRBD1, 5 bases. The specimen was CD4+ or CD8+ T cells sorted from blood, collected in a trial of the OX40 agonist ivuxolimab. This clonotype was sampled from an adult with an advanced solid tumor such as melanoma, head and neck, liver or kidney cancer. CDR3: CASSFREANQPQHF. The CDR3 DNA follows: TGTGCCAGCAGCTTCAGGGAGGCCAATCAGCCCCAGCATTTT. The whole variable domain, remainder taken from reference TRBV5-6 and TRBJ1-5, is DAGVTQSPTHLIKTRGQQVTLRCSPKSGHDTVSWYQQALGQGPQFIFQYYEEEERQRGNFPDRFSGHQFPNYSSELNVNALLLGDSALYLCASSFREANQPQHFGDGTRLSIL.